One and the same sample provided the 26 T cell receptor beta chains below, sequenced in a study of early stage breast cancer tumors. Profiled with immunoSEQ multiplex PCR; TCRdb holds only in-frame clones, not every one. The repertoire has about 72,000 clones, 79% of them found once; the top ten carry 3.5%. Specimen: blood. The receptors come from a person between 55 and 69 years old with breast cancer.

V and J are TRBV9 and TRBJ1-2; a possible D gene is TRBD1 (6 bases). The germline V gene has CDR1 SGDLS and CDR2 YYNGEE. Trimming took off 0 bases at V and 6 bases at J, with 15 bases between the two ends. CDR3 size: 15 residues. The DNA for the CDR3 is TGTGCCAGCAGCGTAGAGGTAGTAGGGGGGGATGGCTACACCTTC. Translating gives CASSVEVVGGDGYTF. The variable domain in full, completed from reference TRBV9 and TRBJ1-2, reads DSGVTQTPKHLITATGQRVTLRCSPRSGDLSVYWYQQSLDQGLQFLIQYYNGEERAKGNILERFSAQQFPDLHSELNLSSLELGDSALYFCASSVEVVGGDGYTFGSGTRLTVV.

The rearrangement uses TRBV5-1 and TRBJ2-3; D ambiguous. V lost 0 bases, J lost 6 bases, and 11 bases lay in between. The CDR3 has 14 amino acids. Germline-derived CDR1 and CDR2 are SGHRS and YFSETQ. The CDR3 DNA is TGCGCCAGCAGCTTGGAAGGTAGGCAGGATACGCAGTATTTT. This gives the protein CASSLEGRQDTQYF. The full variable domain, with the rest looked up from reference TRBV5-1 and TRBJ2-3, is KAGVTQTPRYLIKTRGQQVTLSCSPISGHRSVSWYQQTPGQGLQFLFEYFSETQRNKGNFPGRFSGRQFSNSRSEMNVSTLELGDSALYLCASSLEGRQDTQYFGPGTRLTVL.

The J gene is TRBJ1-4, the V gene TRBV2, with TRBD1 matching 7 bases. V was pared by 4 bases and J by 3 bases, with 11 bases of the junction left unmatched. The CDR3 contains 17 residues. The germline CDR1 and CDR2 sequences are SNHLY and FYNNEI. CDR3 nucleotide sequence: TGTGCCAGCAGTGGTCCCAGGGGGATAGGTTCTAATGAAAAACTGTTTTTT. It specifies CASSGPRGIGSNEKLFF.

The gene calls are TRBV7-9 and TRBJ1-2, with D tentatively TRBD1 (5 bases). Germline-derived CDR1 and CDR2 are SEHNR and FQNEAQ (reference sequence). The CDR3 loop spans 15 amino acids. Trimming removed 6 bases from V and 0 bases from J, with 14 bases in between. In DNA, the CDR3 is TGTGCCAGCAGTCCCGGGGCAGAAGCTAACTATGGCTACACCTTC. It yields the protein CASSPGAEANYGYTF. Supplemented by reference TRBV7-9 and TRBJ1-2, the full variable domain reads DTGVSQNPRHKITKRGQNVTFRCDPISEHNRLYWYRQTLGQGPEFLTYFQNEAQLEKSRLLSDRFSAERPKGSFSTLEIQRTEQGDSAMYLCASSPGAEANYGYTFGSGTRLTVV.

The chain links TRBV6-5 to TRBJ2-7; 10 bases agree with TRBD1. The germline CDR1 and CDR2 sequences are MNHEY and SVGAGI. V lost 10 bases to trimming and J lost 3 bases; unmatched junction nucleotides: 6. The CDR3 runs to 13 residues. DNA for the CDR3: TGTGCCATGGGCCGGACAGGGGGCTACGAGCAGTACTTC. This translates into CAMGRTGGYEQYF.

The CDR3 spells CASSRQDRETQYF. In DNA form, the CDR3 reads TGTGCCAGCAGTCGACAGGATCGGGAGACCCAGTACTTC. The chain has TRBV6-1 and TRBJ2-5, with a weak D call TRBD1 (6 bases). The V and J ends lost 5 bases and 5 bases respectively, with 12 bases between them. From germline, CDR1 is MNHNS and CDR2 SASEGT. This CDR3 region has 13 residues.

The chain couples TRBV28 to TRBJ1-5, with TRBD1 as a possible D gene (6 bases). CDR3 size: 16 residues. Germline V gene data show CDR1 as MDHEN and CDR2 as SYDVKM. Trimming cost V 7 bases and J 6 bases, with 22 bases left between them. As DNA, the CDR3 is TGTGCCAGCACCACACTCTTTCAGGGGATGGGTCAGCCCCAGCATTTT. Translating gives CASTTLFQGMGQPQHF.

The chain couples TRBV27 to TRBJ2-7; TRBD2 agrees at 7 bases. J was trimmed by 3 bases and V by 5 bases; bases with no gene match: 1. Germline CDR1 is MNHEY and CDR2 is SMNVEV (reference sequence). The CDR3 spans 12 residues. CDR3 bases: TGTGCCAGCAGTCGGGGGGACTACGAGCAGTACTTC. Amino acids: CASSRGDYEQYF.

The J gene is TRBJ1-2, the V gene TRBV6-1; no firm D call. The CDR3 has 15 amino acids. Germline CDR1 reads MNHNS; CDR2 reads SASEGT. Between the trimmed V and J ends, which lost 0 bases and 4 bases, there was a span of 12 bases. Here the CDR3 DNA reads TGTGCCAGCAGTGAAGCCGGTTCGATCCGCTATGGCTACACCTTC. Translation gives CASSEAGSIRYGYTF.

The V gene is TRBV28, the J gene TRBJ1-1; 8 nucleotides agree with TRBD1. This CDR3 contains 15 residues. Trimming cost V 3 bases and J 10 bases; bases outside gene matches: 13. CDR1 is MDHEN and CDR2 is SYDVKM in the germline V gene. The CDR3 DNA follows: TGTGCCAGCAGTTTCCTTGACAGGGGTCCAGGTGGAGCTTTCTTT. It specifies CASSFLDRGPGGAFF.

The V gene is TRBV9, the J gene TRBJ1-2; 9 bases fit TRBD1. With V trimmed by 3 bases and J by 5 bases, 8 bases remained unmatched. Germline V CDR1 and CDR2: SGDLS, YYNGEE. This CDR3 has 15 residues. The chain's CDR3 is CASSGGTGIGYGYTF. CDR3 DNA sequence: TGTGCCAGCAGCGGGGGGACAGGGATAGGGTATGGCTACACCTTC.

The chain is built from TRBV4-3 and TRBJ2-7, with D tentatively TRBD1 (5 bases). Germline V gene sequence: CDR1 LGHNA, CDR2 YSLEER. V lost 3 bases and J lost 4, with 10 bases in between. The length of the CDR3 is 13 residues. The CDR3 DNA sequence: TGCGCCAGCAGCCAGGACATCTCATACGAGCAGTACTTC. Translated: CASSQDISYEQYF.

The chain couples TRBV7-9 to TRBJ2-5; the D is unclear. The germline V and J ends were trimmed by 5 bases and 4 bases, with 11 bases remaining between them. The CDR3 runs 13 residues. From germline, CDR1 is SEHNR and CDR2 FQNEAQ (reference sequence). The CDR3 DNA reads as TGTGCCAGCAGCGGCCGCCAGAGAGAGACCCAGTACTTC. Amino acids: CASSGRQRETQYF.

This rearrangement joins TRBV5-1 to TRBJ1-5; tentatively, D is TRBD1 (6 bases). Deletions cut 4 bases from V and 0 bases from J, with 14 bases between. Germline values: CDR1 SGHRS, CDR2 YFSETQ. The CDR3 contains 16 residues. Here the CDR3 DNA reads TGCGCCAGCAGCCCCGGACAGTTATATAGCAATCAGCCCCAGCATTTT. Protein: CASSPGQLYSNQPQHF. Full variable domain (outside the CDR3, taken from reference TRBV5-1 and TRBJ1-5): KAGVTQTPRYLIKTRGQQVTLSCSPISGHRSVSWYQQTPGQGLQFLFEYFSETQRNKGNFPGRFSGRQFSNSRSEMNVSTLELGDSALYLCASSPGQLYSNQPQHFGDGTRLSIL.

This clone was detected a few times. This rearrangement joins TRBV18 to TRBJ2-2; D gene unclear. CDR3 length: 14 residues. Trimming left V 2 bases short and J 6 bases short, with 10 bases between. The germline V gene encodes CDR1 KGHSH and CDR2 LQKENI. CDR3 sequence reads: CASSPGSNSGELFF. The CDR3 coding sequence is TGTGCCAGCTCACCAGGTTCAAATTCCGGGGAGCTGTTTTTT.

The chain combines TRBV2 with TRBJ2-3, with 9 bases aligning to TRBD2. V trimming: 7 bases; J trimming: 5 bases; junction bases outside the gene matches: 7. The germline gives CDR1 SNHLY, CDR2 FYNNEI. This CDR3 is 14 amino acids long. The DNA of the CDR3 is TGTGCCAGCAATATCGAGCGGGGGGTAGATACGCAGTATTTT. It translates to CASNIERGVDTQYF. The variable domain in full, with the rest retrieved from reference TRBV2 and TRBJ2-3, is EPEVTQTPSHQVTQMGQEVILRCVPISNHLYFYWYRQILGQKVEFLVSFYNNEISEKSEIFDDQFSVERPDGSNFTLKIRSTKLEDSAMYFCASNIERGVDTQYFGPGTRLTVL.

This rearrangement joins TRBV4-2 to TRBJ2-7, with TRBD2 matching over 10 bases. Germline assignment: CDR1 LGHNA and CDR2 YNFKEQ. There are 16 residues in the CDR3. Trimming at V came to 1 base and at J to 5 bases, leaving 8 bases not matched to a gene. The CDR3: CASSQASTSGTNEQYF. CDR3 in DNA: TGTGCCAGCAGCCAAGCCTCTACTAGCGGGACGAACGAGCAGTACTTC.

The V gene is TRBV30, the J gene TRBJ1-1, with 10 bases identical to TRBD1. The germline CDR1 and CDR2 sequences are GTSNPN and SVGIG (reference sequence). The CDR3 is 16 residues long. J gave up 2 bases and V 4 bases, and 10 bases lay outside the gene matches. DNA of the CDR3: TGTGCCTGGACCCCTCTCGGGACAGGGGATAACACTGAAGCTTTCTTT. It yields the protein CAWTPLGTGDNTEAFF.

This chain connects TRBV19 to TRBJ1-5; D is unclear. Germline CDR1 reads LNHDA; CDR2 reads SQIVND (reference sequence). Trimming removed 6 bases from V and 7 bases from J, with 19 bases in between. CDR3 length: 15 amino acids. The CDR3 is CASSPSSGSGQPQHF. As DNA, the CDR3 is TGTGCCAGTAGCCCCAGTTCGGGGTCGGGACAGCCCCAGCATTTT.

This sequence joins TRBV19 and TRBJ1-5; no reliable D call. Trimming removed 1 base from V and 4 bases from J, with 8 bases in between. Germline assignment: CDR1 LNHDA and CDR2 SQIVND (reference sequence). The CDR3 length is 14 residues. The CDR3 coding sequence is TGTGCCAGTAGTATAGTCAGGTGGAATCAGCCCCAGCATTTT. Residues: CASSIVRWNQPQHF.

Here the CDR3 DNA reads TGTGCCAGCAGGACTAGCGTCACAGATACGCAGTATTTT. This gives the protein CASRTSVTDTQYF. V usage is TRBV6-6 and J usage is TRBJ2-3; 8 positions match TRBD2. V lost 6 bases, J lost 2 bases, and 1 base stayed unmatched. CDR3 length: 13 residues. Germline CDR1 reads MNHNY; CDR2 reads SVGAGI (reference sequence).

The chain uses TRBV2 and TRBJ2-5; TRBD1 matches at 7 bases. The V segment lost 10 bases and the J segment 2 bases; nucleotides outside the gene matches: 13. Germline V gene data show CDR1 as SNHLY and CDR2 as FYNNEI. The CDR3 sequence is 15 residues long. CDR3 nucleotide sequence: TGTGCCACCCAGGGTCCGGGACAGAAACAAGAGACCCAGTACTTC. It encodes CATQGPGQKQETQYF.

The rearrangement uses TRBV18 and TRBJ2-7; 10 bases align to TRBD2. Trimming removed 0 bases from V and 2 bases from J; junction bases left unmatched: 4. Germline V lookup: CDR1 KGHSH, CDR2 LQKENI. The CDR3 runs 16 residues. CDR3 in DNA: TGTGCCAGCTCACCACCGTCTAGCGGGAGCCCCTACGAGCAGTACTTC. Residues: CASSPPSSGSPYEQYF.

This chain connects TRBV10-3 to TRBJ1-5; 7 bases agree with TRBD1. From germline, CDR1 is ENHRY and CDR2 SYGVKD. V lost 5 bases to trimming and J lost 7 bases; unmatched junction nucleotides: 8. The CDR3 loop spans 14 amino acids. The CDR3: CAISMETGMQPQHF. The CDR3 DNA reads TGTGCCATCAGTATGGAGACAGGGATGCAGCCCCAGCATTTT.

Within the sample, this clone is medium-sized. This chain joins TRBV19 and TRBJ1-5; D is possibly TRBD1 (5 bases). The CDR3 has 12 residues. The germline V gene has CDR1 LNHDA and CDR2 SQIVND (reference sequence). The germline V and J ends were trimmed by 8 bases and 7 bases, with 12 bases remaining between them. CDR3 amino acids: CASRLGGQPQHF. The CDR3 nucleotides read TGTGCCAGTCGTTTGGGGGGACAGCCCCAGCATTTT.

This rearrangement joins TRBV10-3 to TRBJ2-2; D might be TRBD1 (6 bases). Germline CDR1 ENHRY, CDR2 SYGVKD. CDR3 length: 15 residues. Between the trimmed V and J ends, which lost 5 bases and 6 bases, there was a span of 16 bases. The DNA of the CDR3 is TGTGCCATCAGTTGGCAGGGGAGTGGGGCCGGGGAGCTGTTTTTT. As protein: CAISWQGSGAGELFF.